Below, 2 T cell receptor beta chains from the same sample are listed, as sequenced in a study of cytomegalovirus exposure and HLA in healthy donors. The PCR contained 60 Vbeta and 13 Jbeta primers. Assay used: immunoSEQ multiplex PCR; TCRdb lists only in-frame clones, some missing. The repertoire holds around 110,000 clones, with roughly 66% as singletons. Sequencing used PBMCs. Receptors originate from a young man in good health and CMV-seronegative.

This chain links TRBV6-1 with TRBJ1-5; D unclear. Germline CDR1 is MNHNS and CDR2 is SASEGT. This CDR3 is 14 amino acids long. V was cut by 4 bases and J by 4 bases, with 11 bases left in between. The CDR3 bases are TGTGCCAGCAGTGTACGGGGTGATAATCAGCCCCAGCATTTT. Translated, it gives CASSVRGDNQPQHF.

A few counts support this clone. This rearrangement joins TRBV27 to TRBJ2-1, with 11 bases aligning to TRBD1. Losses at the gene ends were 3 bases for V and 7 bases for J; bases not matched to a gene: 5. This CDR3 region has 15 residues. The germline CDR1 and CDR2 sequences are MNHEY and SMNVEV (reference sequence). The CDR3 DNA follows: TGTGCCAGCAGTTTCAGGACAGGGGGCTTAAATGAGCAGTTCTTC. It specifies CASSFRTGGLNEQFF.